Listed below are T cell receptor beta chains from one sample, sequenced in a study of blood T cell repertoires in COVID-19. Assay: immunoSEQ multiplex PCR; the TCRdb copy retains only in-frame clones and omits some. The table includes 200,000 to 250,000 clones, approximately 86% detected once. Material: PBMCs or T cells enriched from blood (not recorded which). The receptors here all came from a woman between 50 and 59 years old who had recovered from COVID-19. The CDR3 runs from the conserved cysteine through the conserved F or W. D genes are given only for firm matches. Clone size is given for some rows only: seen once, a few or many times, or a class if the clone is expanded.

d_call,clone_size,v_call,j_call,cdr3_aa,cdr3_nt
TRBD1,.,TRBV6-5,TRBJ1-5,CASRGQGGGQPQHF,TGTGCCAGCAGGGGACAGGGTGGTGGTCAGCCCCAGCATTTT
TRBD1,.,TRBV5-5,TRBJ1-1,CASSGDSHTEAFF,TGTGCCAGCAGCGGGGACAGCCACACTGAAGCTTTCTTT
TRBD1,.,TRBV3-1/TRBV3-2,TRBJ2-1,CASSLNRGTYNEQFF,TGTGCCAGCAGTCTAAACAGGGGGACCTACAATGAGCAGTTCTTC
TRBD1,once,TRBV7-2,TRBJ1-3,CASSPRQGARNTIYF,TGTGCCAGCAGCCCGCGACAGGGGGCACGAAACACCATATATTTT
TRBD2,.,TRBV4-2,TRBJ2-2,CASSRGGLAGVVTGELFF,TGTGCCAGCAGCCGCGGTGGACTAGCGGGAGTCGTCACCGGGGAGCTGTTTTTT
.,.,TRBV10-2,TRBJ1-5,CASSERGNQPQHF,TGCGCCAGCAGTGAGCGAGGCAATCAGCCCCAGCATTTT
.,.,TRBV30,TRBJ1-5,CAWSPERLEGGNQPQHF,TGTGCCTGGAGTCCAGAGAGACTGGAAGGGGGCAATCAGCCCCAGCATTTT
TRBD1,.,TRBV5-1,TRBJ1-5,CASSRGQGDQPQHF,TGCGCCAGCAGCCGCGGACAGGGCGATCAGCCCCAGCATTTT
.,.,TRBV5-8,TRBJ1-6,CASSSRGDTAPLHF,TGTGCCAGCAGCTCGAGAGGGGACACAGCACCCCTCCACTTT
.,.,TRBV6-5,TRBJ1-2,CASFSGGYGYTF,TGTGCCAGCTTCTCGGGGGGCTATGGCTACACCTTC
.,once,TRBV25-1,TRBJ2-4,CASSGPGSKNIQYF,TGTGCCAGCAGTGGCCCAGGCTCCAAAAACATTCAGTACTTC
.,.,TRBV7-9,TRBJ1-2,CASSLAGGGDGYTF,TGTGCCAGCAGCTTAGCTGGTGGGGGGGATGGCTACACCTTC
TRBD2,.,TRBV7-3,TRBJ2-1,CASSLLAGSSYNEQFF,TGTGCCAGCAGCTTACTAGCGGGAAGCTCCTACAATGAGCAGTTCTTC
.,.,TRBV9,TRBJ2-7,CASSGESYEQYF,TGTGCCAGCAGCGGGGAGTCCTACGAGCAGTACTTC
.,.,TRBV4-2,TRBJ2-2,CASSQGEGGKTGELFF,TGTGCCAGCAGCCAAGGAGAGGGCGGGAAGACCGGGGAGCTGTTTTTT
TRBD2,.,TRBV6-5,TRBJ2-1,CASSYGAGASNEQFF,TGTGCCAGCAGTTACGGCGCGGGAGCTAGCAATGAGCAGTTCTTC
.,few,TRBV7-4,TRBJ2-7,CASSSQVRHLYEQYF,TGTGCCAGCAGCTCGCAAGTCAGGCACCTCTACGAGCAGTACTTC
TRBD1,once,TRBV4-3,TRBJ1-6,CASSQDRGLDSPLHF,TGCGCCAGCAGCCAAGACAGGGGGCTGGATTCACCCCTCCACTTT
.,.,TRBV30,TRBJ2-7,CAWKQGYEQYF,TGTGCCTGGAAACAGGGCTACGAGCAGTACTTC
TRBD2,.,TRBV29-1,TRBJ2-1,CSVDDREGPLNEQFF,TGCAGCGTTGACGATCGGGAGGGCCCCCTCAATGAGCAGTTCTTC
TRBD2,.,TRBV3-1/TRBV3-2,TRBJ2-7,CASSATSGSYEQYF,TGTGCCAGCAGCGCTACTAGCGGCTCCTACGAGCAGTACTTC
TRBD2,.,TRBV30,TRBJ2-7,CASFGGGTTYEQYF,TGTGCCTCCTTCGGGGGAGGGACTACCTACGAGCAGTACTTC
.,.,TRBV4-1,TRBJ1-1,CASSLPKSGLNTEAFF,TGCGCCAGCAGCTTACCAAAATCGGGGTTGAACACTGAAGCTTTCTTT
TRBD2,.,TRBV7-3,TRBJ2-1,CASSSLVSGRYYNEQFF,TGTGCCAGCAGCTCCTTGGTAAGCGGGAGGTACTACAATGAGCAGTTCTTC
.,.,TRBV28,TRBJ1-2,CASSFRVGYGYTF,TGTGCCAGCAGTTTTCGGGTGGGCTATGGCTACACCTTC
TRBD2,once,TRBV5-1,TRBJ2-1,CASSPLAGRDNEQFF,TGCGCCAGCAGTCCACTAGCGGGAAGAGACAATGAGCAGTTCTTC
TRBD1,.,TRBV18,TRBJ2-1,CASSLTGTGGASVGEQFF,TGTGCCAGCTCACTAACCGGGACAGGGGGCGCAAGTGTTGGTGAGCAGTTCTTC
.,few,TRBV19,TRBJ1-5,CASSVKGGYSNQPQHF,TGTGCCAGTAGTGTTAAAGGGGGTTATAGCAATCAGCCCCAGCATTTT
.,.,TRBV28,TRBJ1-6,CASSGVGGGRSPLHF,TGTGCCAGCAGCGGGGTGGGGGGTGGTCGTTCACCCCTCCACTTT